A selection of T cell receptor beta chains follows, all from one sample in a study of shared clonotypes between healthy human individuals. This table comes from immunoSEQ multiplex PCR, and its TCRdb copy is limited to in-frame clones, with some not included. The data contain millions of clones, just over 90% of them singletons. Sequencing used naive CD8+ T cells from PBMCs. These receptors were collected from a man between 18 and 29 years old in good health. Some clones in this sample may be carry-over from other donors' samples. CDR3s include the opening cysteine and the closing phenylalanine or tryptophan. The order of the fields is CDR3 protein, CDR3 DNA, clone size, D gene, V gene, J gene. D genes are given only for firm matches. Clone size is stated in some rows and not others, as once, few, many or a class when expanded.

CDR3aa: CASSWGTVPTTQYF
CDR3nt: TGTGCCAGCAGCTGGGGGACAGTCCCAACGACGCAGTATTTT
abundance: -
d_gene: TRBD1
v_gene: TRBV27
j_gene: TRBJ2-3

CDR3aa: CASSVRTGNTEAFF
CDR3nt: TGTGCCAGCAGCGTAAGAACTGGGAACACTGAAGCTTTCTTT
abundance: -
d_gene: -
v_gene: TRBV9
j_gene: TRBJ1-1

CDR3aa: CSVEWTRNEQYF
CDR3nt: TGCAGCGTTGAGTGGACTAGAAACGAGCAGTACTTC
abundance: -
d_gene: TRBD2
v_gene: TRBV29-1
j_gene: TRBJ2-7

CDR3aa: CAISDGREGRDTQYF
CDR3nt: TGTGCCATCAGTGATGGGCGGGAGGGGAGGGATACGCAGTATTTT
abundance: -
d_gene: TRBD2
v_gene: TRBV10-3
j_gene: TRBJ2-3

CDR3aa: CASSQVEGTNYGYTF
CDR3nt: TGCGCCAGCAGCCAGGTGGAGGGGACTAACTATGGCTACACCTTC
abundance: -
d_gene: -
v_gene: TRBV4-1
j_gene: TRBJ1-2

CDR3aa: CASSVEVAGLYEQYF
CDR3nt: TGTGCCAGCAGCGTAGAGGTAGCGGGATTGTACGAGCAGTACTTC
abundance: -
d_gene: TRBD2
v_gene: TRBV9
j_gene: TRBJ2-7

CDR3aa: CASSPPRGRMENEQFF
CDR3nt: TGTGCCAGCAGCCCGCCCAGGGGGCGGATGGAAAATGAGCAGTTCTTC
abundance: -
d_gene: TRBD1
v_gene: TRBV7-9
j_gene: TRBJ2-1

CDR3aa: CASSESIGPIYNEQFF
CDR3nt: TGCGCCAGCAGTGAGTCGATCGGACCGATCTACAATGAGCAGTTCTTC
abundance: once
d_gene: -
v_gene: TRBV10-1
j_gene: TRBJ2-1

CDR3aa: CASSLPTGELFF
CDR3nt: TGTGCCAGCAGCTTACCCACCGGGGAGCTGTTTTTT
abundance: -
d_gene: -
v_gene: TRBV5-4
j_gene: TRBJ2-2

CDR3aa: CASSLAGYNEQFF
CDR3nt: TGTGCCAGCTCGCTAGCGGGGTACAATGAGCAGTTCTTC
abundance: once
d_gene: TRBD2
v_gene: TRBV2
j_gene: TRBJ2-1

CDR3aa: CASSLSLVPQYF
CDR3nt: TGTGCCAGCAGTTTATCCCTCGTGCCGCAGTATTTT
abundance: once
d_gene: -
v_gene: TRBV27
j_gene: TRBJ2-3

CDR3aa: CASTWGGRTDTQYF
CDR3nt: TGTGCCAGCACCTGGGGGGGAAGGACAGATACGCAGTATTTT
abundance: once
d_gene: TRBD2
v_gene: TRBV27
j_gene: TRBJ2-3

CDR3aa: CSVFNPSGHTGELFF
CDR3nt: TGCAGCGTTTTCAACCCTAGCGGACACACCGGGGAGCTGTTTTTT
abundance: -
d_gene: TRBD2
v_gene: TRBV29-1
j_gene: TRBJ2-2

CDR3aa: CASSPREGAGYTF
CDR3nt: TGCGCCAGCAGCCCCCGGGAGGGGGCTGGCTACACCTTC
abundance: -
d_gene: TRBD1
v_gene: TRBV5-1
j_gene: TRBJ1-2

CDR3aa: CASSPGQGRYEQYF
CDR3nt: TGTGCCAGCAGTCCCGGACAGGGACGCTACGAGCAGTACTTC
abundance: -
d_gene: TRBD1
v_gene: TRBV5-5
j_gene: TRBJ2-7

CDR3aa: CASRAGADGYTF
CDR3nt: TGTGCCAGCAGGGCCGGGGCAGATGGCTACACCTTC
abundance: once
d_gene: -
v_gene: TRBV27
j_gene: TRBJ1-2

CDR3aa: CASSARLAGQYEQYF
CDR3nt: TGTGCCAGCAGTGCCAGACTAGCGGGACAGTACGAGCAGTACTTC
abundance: -
d_gene: TRBD2
v_gene: TRBV28
j_gene: TRBJ2-7

CDR3aa: CASSPVGDSNQPQHF
CDR3nt: TGTGCCAGCAGCCCGGTAGGTGACAGCAATCAGCCCCAGCATTTT
abundance: -
d_gene: -
v_gene: TRBV28
j_gene: TRBJ1-5

CDR3aa: CASSTGGLNTEAFF
CDR3nt: TGTGCCAGTAGTACCGGGGGGCTGAACACTGAAGCTTTCTTT
abundance: once
d_gene: -
v_gene: TRBV19
j_gene: TRBJ1-1

CDR3aa: CASSFGNNEQFF
CDR3nt: TGTGCCAGCAGCTTTGGGAATAATGAGCAGTTCTTC
abundance: -
d_gene: -
v_gene: TRBV7-6
j_gene: TRBJ2-1

CDR3aa: CATTPTGLPTDTQYF
CDR3nt: TGTGCCACCACCCCAACGGGGTTACCCACAGATACGCAGTATTTT
abundance: once
d_gene: -
v_gene: TRBV15
j_gene: TRBJ2-3

CDR3aa: CASSRGLSNQPQHF
CDR3nt: TGCGCCAGCAGCCGGGGACTCAGCAATCAGCCCCAGCATTTT
abundance: -
d_gene: -
v_gene: TRBV4-3
j_gene: TRBJ1-5

CDR3aa: CGVQGGYQETQYF
CDR3nt: TGTGGTGTGCAGGGTGGATATCAAGAGACCCAGTACTTC
abundance: -
d_gene: -
v_gene: TRBV28
j_gene: TRBJ2-5

CDR3aa: CSVGSGYPRNTEAFF
CDR3nt: TGCAGCGTGGGCTCAGGTTATCCCAGGAACACTGAAGCTTTCTTT
abundance: -
d_gene: -
v_gene: TRBV29-1
j_gene: TRBJ1-1

CDR3aa: CASSSAVGGLYEQYF
CDR3nt: TGTGCCAGCAGCTCAGCGGTGGGGGGGCTCTACGAGCAGTACTTC
abundance: -
d_gene: -
v_gene: TRBV7-6
j_gene: TRBJ2-7

CDR3aa: CASSLGDSGWVVEAFF
CDR3nt: TGCGCCAGCAGCTTGGGGGACAGCGGCTGGGTTGTAGAAGCTTTCTTT
abundance: once
d_gene: TRBD1
v_gene: TRBV5-1
j_gene: TRBJ1-1

CDR3aa: CASSFGSSQIYGYTF
CDR3nt: TGTGCCAGCAGCTTTGGGAGCTCCCAAATCTATGGCTACACCTTC
abundance: -
d_gene: -
v_gene: TRBV5-6
j_gene: TRBJ1-2

CDR3aa: CASSLWGRSTDTQYF
CDR3nt: TGTGCCAGCAGTTTATGGGGCAGATCCACAGATACGCAGTATTTT
abundance: -
d_gene: -
v_gene: TRBV27
j_gene: TRBJ2-3

CDR3aa: CASSQGFGDNEQFF
CDR3nt: TGTGCCAGCAGCCAAGGGTTCGGTGACAATGAGCAGTTCTTC
abundance: -
d_gene: -
v_gene: TRBV2
j_gene: TRBJ2-1

CDR3aa: CAISDGPGLAAYEQYF
CDR3nt: TGTGCCATCAGCGACGGACCGGGACTAGCGGCCTACGAGCAGTACTTC
abundance: -
d_gene: TRBD2
v_gene: TRBV10-3
j_gene: TRBJ2-7

CDR3aa: CASSLFSKETQYF
CDR3nt: TGTGCCAGCAGTCTATTCAGCAAAGAGACCCAGTACTTC
abundance: -
d_gene: -
v_gene: TRBV6-5
j_gene: TRBJ2-5

CDR3aa: CASSPGDTAGYTF
CDR3nt: TGTGCCAGCAGCCCAGGCGACACAGCAGGCTACACCTTC
abundance: -
d_gene: -
v_gene: TRBV9
j_gene: TRBJ1-2

CDR3aa: CASSSVAGSTEAFF
CDR3nt: TGTGCCAGCAGTTCCGTGGCGGGCAGCACTGAAGCTTTCTTT
abundance: once
d_gene: -
v_gene: TRBV6-1
j_gene: TRBJ1-1

CDR3aa: CSVGSNRNGELFF
CDR3nt: TGCAGCGTGGGGTCCAACAGGAACGGGGAGCTGTTTTTT
abundance: -
d_gene: -
v_gene: TRBV29-1
j_gene: TRBJ2-2

CDR3aa: CATLGGNTIYF
CDR3nt: TGTGCCACCCTCGGGGGAAACACCATATATTTT
abundance: -
d_gene: -
v_gene: TRBV27
j_gene: TRBJ1-3

CDR3aa: CASSPPTGHPYEQYF
CDR3nt: TGTGCCAGCAGCCCCCCGACAGGACACCCCTACGAGCAGTACTTC
abundance: -
d_gene: -
v_gene: TRBV7-8
j_gene: TRBJ2-7

CDR3aa: CSTQIEDRRETQYF
CDR3nt: TGCAGCACCCAAATAGAGGACAGGCGGGAGACCCAGTACTTC
abundance: -
d_gene: TRBD1
v_gene: TRBV29-1
j_gene: TRBJ2-5

CDR3aa: CASSANRGRGETQYF
CDR3nt: TGTGCCAGCAGCGCCAACAGGGGGCGCGGGGAGACCCAGTACTTC
abundance: once
d_gene: TRBD1
v_gene: TRBV7-8
j_gene: TRBJ2-5

CDR3aa: CASSQGPGGSSYEQYF
CDR3nt: TGCGCCAGCAGCCAAGGACCCGGCGGGAGCTCCTACGAGCAGTACTTC
abundance: -
d_gene: TRBD2
v_gene: TRBV4-1
j_gene: TRBJ2-7

CDR3aa: CASSITPSSGNTIYF
CDR3nt: TGTGCCAGCAGCATAACACCGTCCTCTGGAAACACCATATATTTT
abundance: -
d_gene: -
v_gene: TRBV28
j_gene: TRBJ1-3

CDR3aa: CASSESVGIPNYGYTF
CDR3nt: TGCGCCAGCAGTGAGTCCGTAGGAATACCTAACTATGGCTACACCTTC
abundance: -
d_gene: -
v_gene: TRBV10-2
j_gene: TRBJ1-2

CDR3aa: CAWSAEEVGYGYTF
CDR3nt: TGTGCCTGGAGTGCCGAGGAGGTCGGCTATGGCTACACCTTC
abundance: -
d_gene: -
v_gene: TRBV30
j_gene: TRBJ1-2

CDR3aa: CASSESFVPGPSYEQYF
CDR3nt: TGCGCCAGCAGTGAGTCTTTCGTTCCGGGGCCCTCCTACGAGCAGTACTTC
abundance: -
d_gene: -
v_gene: TRBV10-2
j_gene: TRBJ2-7

CDR3aa: CASSESGRSPSNQPQHF
CDR3nt: TGTGCCAGCAGTGAATCGGGACGGAGTCCGAGCAATCAGCCCCAGCATTTT
abundance: -
d_gene: -
v_gene: TRBV6-1
j_gene: TRBJ1-5